This T cell receptor (beta chain) stems from a study of CD8+CD57+ T cells in acquired aplastic anemia. Across the study: Mean DNA quantity obtained from sorted CD4+ and CD8+ cells was about 3.2 ug. Study-wide results and caveats: Significance was not reached for CD8+ Simpson's diversity between patients and controls.

Genomic DNA was employed as the template in profiling TCR beta VDJ and CDR3. In TCRdb, the reads were re-called with MiXCR into one record per CDR3 protein. The repertoire consists of about 150,000 distinct CDR3 sequences, with approximately 51% occurring once and the leading ten covering roughly 3.5%. V dropped 5 bases and J dropped 1 base, with 15 bases sitting between them. Germline V lookup: CDR1 SEHNR, CDR2 FQNEAQ (reference sequence). This CDR3 contains 16 residues. This clonotype was seen at least ten times. Its cognate antigen is unknown. Before being chosen for sequencing, patients had shown CD8+CD57+ cell expansion by flow cytometry. Severe acquired aplastic anemia affected all patients.

The sequenced sample was sorted CD4+, CD8+, or CD8+CD57+ T cells (not recorded which) from PBMCs. The origin of this receptor is a human donor with aplastic anemia. This sequence joins TRBV7-9 and TRBJ2-4, with D possibly TRBD1 on 6 matching bases. CDR3 coding DNA: TGTGCCAGCAGCCGCCAGGGGTTTGTGGCCAAAAACATTCAGTACTTC. Translated, it gives CASSRQGFVAKNIQYF. Based on the CDR3 plus reference TRBV7-9 and TRBJ2-4, the full variable domain is DTGVSQNPRHKITKRGQNVTFRCDPISEHNRLYWYRQTLGQGPEFLTYFQNEAQLEKSRLLSDRFSAERPKGSFSTLEIQRTEQGDSAMYLCASSRQGFVAKNIQYFGAGTRLSVL.